These 30 T cell receptor beta chains originate from one sample sequenced in a study of T cell repertoires in cytomegalovirus infection. Which antigens these TCRs recognize remains unknown. Each CDR3 protein gets one entry after TCRdb re-called the reads with MiXCR. This table has fewer than 1,000,000 distinct CDR3 sequences, 31% appearing once. The sample in question was cultured CD8+ T cells from PBMCs, obtained from culture after CMV antigen stimulation. These receptors were taken from a human donor in good health (CMV status not recorded). Some clones in this sample may be carry-over from other donors' samples.

This clonotype was found many times. The CDR3 region is CASSLASTGGDTYTGELFF. The CDR3 coding sequence is TGTGCCAGCAGCTTAGCGTCGACAGGGGGCGATACGTACACCGGGGAGCTGTTTTTT. This sequence joins TRBV7-8 and TRBJ2-2, with 10 positions matching TRBD1. Germline-derived CDR1 and CDR2 are SGHVS and FQNEAQ. The J segment lost 3 bases and the V segment lost 0 bases, leaving 10 bases of the junction unmatched. CDR3 length equals 19 residues. The variable domain in full, with the rest retrieved from reference TRBV7-8 and TRBJ2-2, is GAGVSQSPRYKVAKRGQDVALRCDPISGHVSLFWYQQALGQGPEFLTYFQNEAQLDKSGLPSDRFFAERPEGSVSTLKIQRTQQEDSAVYLCASSLASTGGDTYTGELFFGEGSRLTVL.

V and J are TRBV2 and TRBJ1-1, with D unresolved. Trimming shortened V by 6 bases and J by 2 bases, and 19 bases separated the two germline ends. This CDR3 region has 16 residues. CDR1 and CDR2 (germline): SNHLY, FYNNEI. The CDR3 region is CASRLIDRSGNTEAFF. Written as DNA, the CDR3 is TGTGCCAGCAGGTTAATAGATCGTTCGGGAAACACTGAAGCTTTCTTT.

The chain recombines TRBV7-9 with TRBJ1-4; D gene unclear. Germline lookup yields CDR1 SEHNR and CDR2 FQNEAQ (reference sequence). This CDR3 has 13 residues. V gave up 6 bases and J gave up 8 bases, with 13 bases separating them. Here the CDR3 DNA reads TGTGCCAGCAGAGTCACCGGGGAAGAAAAACTGTTTTTT. As protein: CASRVTGEEKLFF.

The chain employs TRBV7-3 and TRBJ2-4; D may be TRBD1 or TRBD2 (6 bases each). This CDR3 is built from 15 residues. CDR1 is SGHTA, CDR2 FQGTGA, per germline. V lost 5 bases to trimming and J lost 3 bases, with 14 bases between them. CDR3 DNA sequence: TGTGCCAGCAGCCACCGAGGGGGGAGCAAAAACATTCAGTACTTC. Amino acid sequence: CASSHRGGSKNIQYF.

The chain employs TRBV25-1 and TRBJ1-2; D is perhaps TRBD1 (6 bases). The CDR3 is made up of 13 amino acids. Germline loops: CDR1 MGHDK, CDR2 SYGVNS. The V gene lost 5 bases and the J gene lost 6 bases, with 13 bases spanning the gap. The CDR3: CASSTSGAHGYTF. CDR3 nucleotide sequence: TGTGCCAGCAGTACCTCGGGGGCCCATGGCTACACCTTC.

Comment on this clonotype: Mismatch with germline at one junction end may stem from a read error. This chain joins TRBV7-9 and TRBJ1-5, with D uncertain. The CDR3 has 15 amino acids. CDR1 is SEHNR, CDR2 FQNEAQ, per germline (reference sequence). This CDR3 is CASSLAKEINRPQHF. CDR3 sequence (DNA): TGTGCCAGCAGCTTAGCGAAGGAAATCAATCGGCCCCAGCATTTT.

V is TRBV9 and J is TRBJ2-2; weak D call: TRBD1 (6 bases). The CDR3 covers 16 residues. V was cut by 2 bases and J by 4 bases, with 15 bases left in between. Germline V gene sequence: CDR1 SGDLS, CDR2 YYNGEE. The CDR3 bases are TGTGCCAGCAGCGTTAACAGGGCTGCGAGCACCGGGGAGCTGTTTTTT. Translating it yields CASSVNRAASTGELFF.

The chain employs TRBV27 and TRBJ1-4; 8 bases map to TRBD1. Trimming cost V 5 bases and J 8 bases; bases outside gene matches: 7. CDR3 length: 14 amino acids. Per germline, CDR1 MNHEY and CDR2 SMNVEV (reference sequence). CDR3 loop: CASSATGAREKLFF. The CDR3 nucleotides are TGTGCCAGCAGTGCGACAGGGGCGAGAGAAAAACTGTTTTTT.

This clonotype was detected many times. J is TRBJ2-5 and V is TRBV7-8; tentative D call: TRBD2 (7 bases). Germline V gene data show CDR1 as SGHVS and CDR2 as FQNEAQ. CDR3 length: 15 amino acids. The ends were cut back, 0 bases at V and 5 bases at J, with 13 bases in the middle. CDR3 sequence reads: CASSLASWGGETQYF. In DNA, the CDR3 is TGTGCCAGCAGCTTAGCGTCATGGGGGGGCGAGACCCAGTACTTC.

The gene calls are TRBV7-6 and TRBJ2-5; maybe TRBD1 (5 bases). V lost 3 bases and J 3 bases, leaving 17 bases between the germline ends. Germline V gene data show CDR1 as SGHVS and CDR2 as FNYEAQ. The CDR3 has 16 amino acids. The DNA for the CDR3 is TGTGCCAGCAGCTTTCCCTTAGACAGTAGTAAAGAGACCCAGTACTTC. Amino acids: CASSFPLDSSKETQYF.

A note on this clonotype: A read error may produce the germline difference seen at one junction end. The J gene is TRBJ2-2, the V gene TRBV7-6; D is possibly TRBD2 (5 bases). The CDR3 covers 11 residues. CDR1 and CDR2 (germline): SGHVS, FNYEAQ. The CDR3, as DNA: TGTGCCAGCAGCTCATCCGGGGTGCTGTTTTTT. It codes for CASSSSGVLFF.

The V gene is TRBV6-1, the J gene TRBJ1-2; possible D gene TRBD1, 5 bases. The V gene lost 7 bases and the J gene lost 8 bases, with 26 bases spanning the gap. The CDR3 is made up of 16 amino acids. Per germline, CDR1 MNHNS and CDR2 SASEGT. DNA of the CDR3: TGTGCCAGCACTTCCCCGACGGGCAGGGACTTAGGGGGCTACACCTTC. Protein sequence: CASTSPTGRDLGGYTF.

This clonotype showed up just a few times. The rearrangement uses TRBV12-5 and TRBJ2-7, with 9 bases fitting TRBD1. With V trimmed by 5 bases and J by 7 bases, 9 bases remained unmatched. This CDR3 has 14 residues. The germline V gene has CDR1 LGHNT and CDR2 FRNRAP. The CDR3 DNA sequence: TGTGCTAGTGGTGCAGGGACAGGGTGGCCGGAGCAGTACTTC. It codes for CASGAGTGWPEQYF.

This clonotype came up many times. The chain is built from TRBV7-2 and TRBJ1-2, with D hard to call. V shed 1 base and J shed 2 bases, with 5 bases lying between them. The CDR3 has 13 residues. Germline V gene lookup returns CDR1 SGHTA and CDR2 FQGNSA. The CDR3: CASSLESNYGYTF. CDR3 bases: TGTGCCAGCAGCTTAGAATCCAACTATGGCTACACCTTC.

This chain uses TRBV27 with TRBJ1-6, with 9 bases matching TRBD1. From germline, CDR1 is MNHEY and CDR2 SMNVEV (reference sequence). The CDR3 consists of 16 residues. J was trimmed by 4 bases and V by 5 bases; bases with no gene match: 6. In nucleotides, the CDR3 is TGTGCCAGCAGTCTACAGGGGGCGACGTATAATTCACCCCTCCACTTT. Protein sequence: CASSLQGATYNSPLHF.

This clonotype was observed at least ten times. This chain joins TRBV7-6 and TRBJ2-2; 11 bases fit TRBD2. There are 18 residues in the CDR3. V lost 2 bases, J lost 0 bases, and 5 bases stayed unmatched. Per germline, CDR1 SGHVS and CDR2 FNYEAQ. DNA of the CDR3: TGTGCCAGCAGCTTACGGGCTAGCGGGGGGTCGAACACCGGGGAGCTGTTTTTT. Translating gives CASSLRASGGSNTGELFF.

The V and J genes are TRBV7-9 and TRBJ1-6; D is uncertain. CDR1 SEHNR and CDR2 FQNEAQ come from the germline V gene (reference sequence). The CDR3 has 18 residues. V lost 1 base and J 6 bases, leaving 19 bases between the germline ends. CDR3 amino acids: CASSLVGSSGNLNSPLHF. CDR3 sequence (DNA): TGTGCCAGCAGCTTAGTTGGTTCCTCTGGGAACCTTAATTCACCCCTCCACTTT.

Only a few counts were recorded for this clonotype. The V call is TRBV6-1, the J call TRBJ2-7, with 10 bases that match TRBD1. With V trimmed by 5 bases and J by 6 bases, 7 bases remained unmatched. Germline V gene sequence: CDR1 MNHNS, CDR2 SASEGT. The CDR3 is made up of 14 amino acids. CDR3 nucleotide sequence: TGTGCCAGCAGTTCCCGGGACAGGGGTGCCGAGCAGTACGTC. It encodes CASSSRDRGAEQYV.

This clonotype came up a few times. This chain connects TRBV6-1 to TRBJ1-2, with 7 bases lining up with TRBD1. CDR3 length equals 12 residues. Germline CDR1 reads MNHNS; CDR2 reads SASEGT. With V trimmed by 4 bases and J by 7 bases, 3 bases remained unmatched. The CDR3 sequence: CASSVGQTGYTF. The CDR3 DNA is TGTGCCAGCAGTGTGGGACAGACTGGCTACACCTTC.

The chain recombines TRBV7-9 with TRBJ2-3; TRBD2 matches at 15 bases. Germline V CDR1 and CDR2: SEHNR, FQNEAQ (reference sequence). This CDR3 comprises 18 residues. V lost 5 bases, J lost 4 bases, and 10 bases stayed unmatched. CDR3 bases: TGTGCCAGCAGCCCGGGACTAGCGGGGGGCCCCCACGCAGATACGCAGTATTTT. It yields the protein CASSPGLAGGPHADTQYF. Looking up the rest from reference TRBV7-9 and TRBJ2-3 gives the full variable domain: DTGVSQNPRHKITKRGQNVTFRCDPISEHNRLYWYRQTLGQGPEFLTYFQNEAQLEKSRLLSDRFSAERPKGSFSTLEIQRTEQGDSAMYLCASSPGLAGGPHADTQYFGPGTRLTVL.

The chain employs TRBV7-9 and TRBJ2-7; D gene ambiguous. V was shortened by 6 bases and J by 0 bases, with 12 bases between the two germline ends. Germline CDR1 and CDR2: SEHNR and FQNEAQ (reference sequence). The CDR3 is 14 residues long. The CDR3 here is CASSPPHLSYEQYF. Written as DNA, the CDR3 is TGTGCCAGCAGTCCCCCCCATCTCTCCTACGAGCAGTACTTC.

The chain employs TRBV4-1 and TRBJ1-5; D is unclear. The CDR3 has 15 amino acids. Trimming removed 7 bases from V and 6 bases from J, with 19 bases in between. CDR1 is MGHRA and CDR2 is YSYEKL in the germline V gene. The chain's CDR3 is CASTLGWGAGQPQHF. CDR3 nucleotide sequence: TGCGCCAGCACCCTCGGCTGGGGAGCCGGTCAGCCCCAGCATTTT.

This clonotype was observed a few times. V is TRBV6-2 or TRBV6-3 and J is TRBJ1-5, with D possibly being TRBD1 (5 bases). V dropped 0 bases and J dropped 2 bases, with 11 bases sitting between them. Germline-derived CDR1 and CDR2 are MNHEY and SVGEGT. The CDR3 covers 16 residues. In DNA, the CDR3 is TGTGCCAGCAGTTACTCCTTCGGGGGGGGCAATCAGCCCCAGCATTTT. It specifies CASSYSFGGGNQPQHF.

This clonotype was counted between two and nine times. The CDR3 region has the DNA TGTGCCAGCAGCCACGGGACAATCGCTGAAGCTTTCTTT. Translation gives CASSHGTIAEAFF. This rearrangement joins TRBV6-6 to TRBJ1-1, with a weak D call TRBD1 (6 bases). The CDR3 spans 13 residues. Germline lookup yields CDR1 MNHNY and CDR2 SVGAGI (reference sequence). Trimming cost V 6 bases and J 6 bases, with 14 bases left between them.

The V and J genes are TRBV27 and TRBJ2-5; tentatively, D is TRBD2 (5 bases). V was cut by 9 bases and J by 1 base, with 24 bases left in between. The CDR3 is made up of 17 amino acids. Germline values: CDR1 MNHEY, CDR2 SMNVEV (reference sequence). CDR3 nucleotides: TGTGCCAGTCAGGCCCCCTTTTTTTCGGGGAGCCAAGAGACCCAGTACTTC. Translation gives CASQAPFFSGSQETQYF.

About this clonotype itself: One junction end disagrees with the germline gene, perhaps due to a read error. The chain carries TRBV4-1 and TRBJ2-5; TRBD1 matches at 9 bases. The length of the CDR3 is 18 residues. Germline loops: CDR1 MGHRA, CDR2 YSYEKL. The CDR3 bases are TGCGCCAGCAGCCCTCCACCGGGGACAGGGATACTCCAAGAGACCCTGTACTTC. It specifies CASSPPPGTGILQETLYF.

This clonotype came up a few times. This chain uses TRBV10-3 with TRBJ1-2; 9 nucleotides agree with TRBD1. The V gene end was trimmed by 3 bases and the J gene end by 4 bases; junction bases not matched to a gene: 3. The CDR3 sequence is 14 residues long. Germline-derived CDR1 and CDR2 are ENHRY and SYGVKD. The CDR3 region is CAISDRDRAYGYTF. CDR3 coding DNA: TGTGCCATCAGTGACCGGGACAGGGCCTATGGCTACACCTTC.

This CDR3 reads CASRGSWEQYV. The CDR3 DNA follows: TGTGCCAGCAGGGGTTCGTGGGAGCAGTACGTC. The rearrangement joins TRBV2 to TRBJ2-7; D is unresolved. CDR1 is SNHLY and CDR2 is FYNNEI in the germline V gene. CDR3 size: 11 residues. V was cut by 6 bases and J by 7 bases, with 10 bases left in between.

The sample holds many counts of this clonotype. The chain couples TRBV6-5 to TRBJ2-7; D tentatively fits TRBD1 or TRBD2 (6 bases each). This CDR3 is built from 15 residues. V lost 6 bases, J lost 3 bases, and 18 bases lay in between. The V gene's germline CDR1 is MNHEY and CDR2 SVGAGI. CDR3 region: CASRTGASPRYEQYV. CDR3 bases: TGTGCCAGCAGAACGGGGGCCTCCCCCCGCTACGAGCAGTACGTC.

A single count supports this clonotype. The J gene is TRBJ1-2, the V gene TRBV7-6; D call uncertain. V was shortened by 10 bases and J by 3 bases, with 12 bases between the two germline ends. Germline loops: CDR1 SGHVS, CDR2 FNYEAQ. The CDR3 has 12 amino acids. The CDR3 DNA is TGTGCCACTCCGGGTTCGGACTATGGCTACACCTTC. Translating gives CATPGSDYGYTF.